This T cell receptor beta chain is drawn from a study of cytomegalovirus exposure and HLA in healthy donors. A note on this clone: Its antigen is undetermined.

This CDR3 contains 15 residues. The V and J ends lost 11 bases and 4 bases, in that order; junction bases with no gene match: 12. The germline CDR1 and CDR2 sequences are MGHDK and SYGVNS. The PCR ran on 60 Vbeta and 13 Jbeta primers. Method: immunoSEQ multiplex PCR; TCRdb's copy keeps in-frame clones and lacks some. The sample carries under 150,000 clones, roughly 70% recorded once. Whole-study findings and limits: Later analysis identified 16,000 or so TCR beta sequences associated with HLA alleles, using a false discovery rate threshold of 0.05.

The specimen sequenced was PBMCs. The receptor comes from a woman in her late teens or twenties in good health and CMV-seronegative. This chain uses TRBV25-1 with TRBJ2-3, with 10 bases matching TRBD2. CDR3 in DNA: TGTGCCGTCGGGCTAGCGGGGGCTACACCAGATACGCAGTATTTT. Translating gives CAVGLAGATPDTQYF.